The 27 T cell receptor beta chains below were found in one sample sequenced in a study of blood T cell repertoires in COVID-19 (dated by TCRdb to between 2020 and 2021). To prepare the library, the immunoSEQ multiplex PCR assay was applied. TCRdb re-hosts the immuneACCESS table, in-frame sequences only. Its copies lack some clones; in the studies checked, an unresolved V gene accounts for under half of them, and the cause for the rest is not known. This sample comprises about 68,000 clones, 75% to 90% of them detected only once. Around 8.1% of the sample is held by the ten biggest clonotypes. Input material: peripheral blood. These receptors came from a man aged 25 to 40 with acute or convalescent COVID-19.

V gene TRBV27 combines with J gene TRBJ2-7; D gene unclear. The CDR3 is made up of 14 amino acids. The ends were cut back, 3 bases at V and 0 bases at J, with 9 bases in the middle. From germline, CDR1 is MNHEY and CDR2 SMNVEV (reference sequence). This CDR3 is CASSFRRNSYEQYF. The CDR3 coding sequence is TGTGCCAGCAGTTTTAGAAGAAACTCCTACGAGCAGTACTTC.

V gene TRBV24-1 combines with J gene TRBJ2-2; tentative D call: TRBD2 (5 bases). V was shortened by 8 bases and J by 1 base, with 10 bases between the two germline ends. CDR1 is KGHDR, CDR2 SFDVKD, per germline. This CDR3 comprises 14 residues. Here the CDR3 DNA reads TGTGCCACCAAAGGAGAGGGGAACACCGGGGAGCTGTTTTTT. Protein: CATKGEGNTGELFF.

The V call is TRBV24-1, the J call TRBJ1-1, with TRBD1 identical over 8 bases. Germline V gene sequence: CDR1 KGHDR, CDR2 SFDVKD. The J segment lost 11 bases and the V segment lost 6 bases, leaving 4 bases of the junction unmatched. CDR3 length equals 11 residues. The CDR3 sequence is CATSFQGAAFF. CDR3 DNA: TGTGCCACCAGTTTTCAGGGGGCCGCTTTCTTT.

The chain recombines TRBV7-2 with TRBJ2-1; 11 bases are a match to TRBD2. Germline values: CDR1 SGHTA, CDR2 FQGNSA. There are 15 residues in the CDR3. After removal of 3 bases from V and 6 bases from J, the junction contained 4 bases not matched to a gene. This chain's CDR3 is CASSLTSGILNEQFF. As DNA, the CDR3 is TGTGCCAGCAGCTTGACTAGCGGGATTCTCAATGAGCAGTTCTTC.

The chain links TRBV28 to TRBJ1-5; TRBD1 aligns across 8 bases. CDR3 length: 13 amino acids. Germline CDR1 reads MDHEN; CDR2 reads SYDVKM. The V gene end was trimmed by 5 bases and the J gene end by 6 bases; junction bases not matched to a gene: 3. Here the CDR3 reads CASSRTGLQPQHF. Here the CDR3 DNA reads TGTGCCAGCAGTCGGACAGGGCTTCAGCCCCAGCATTTT.

The chain is built from TRBV5-1 and TRBJ1-2; 10 bases fit TRBD1. V gave up 2 bases and J gave up 4 bases; unmatched junction bases: 2. Germline loops: CDR1 SGHRS, CDR2 YFSETQ. This CDR3 is built from 14 residues. The DNA for the CDR3 is TGCGCCAGCAGCTTTGGGACAGGGGCCTATGGCTACACCTTC. Amino acids: CASSFGTGAYGYTF. Filled out from reference TRBV5-1 and TRBJ1-2, the complete variable domain reads KAGVTQTPRYLIKTRGQQVTLSCSPISGHRSVSWYQQTPGQGLQFLFEYFSETQRNKGNFPGRFSGRQFSNSRSEMNVSTLELGDSALYLCASSFGTGAYGYTFGSGTRLTVV.

The chain uses TRBV3-1 (or the pseudogene TRBV3-2) and TRBJ1-6; 8 bases agree with TRBD1. This CDR3 has 16 amino acids. J gave up 3 bases and V 0 bases, and 1 base lay outside the gene matches. In germline, CDR1 is LGHDT, CDR2 YNNKEL (reference sequence). The CDR3: CASSQEGTGYNSPLHF. As DNA, the CDR3 is TGTGCCAGCAGCCAAGAAGGGACAGGCTATAATTCACCCCTCCACTTT.

The rearrangement joins TRBV5-4 to TRBJ1-1; D not certain. The V gene's germline CDR1 is SGHNT and CDR2 YYREEE (reference sequence). The V end was cut by 4 bases, the J end by 0 bases, with 10 bases between. The CDR3 runs 14 residues. CDR3 DNA: TGTGCCAGCAGCAGCGGACTTGTGAACACTGAAGCTTTCTTT. This codes for CASSSGLVNTEAFF.

Only one count was recorded for this clone. The chain links TRBV15 to TRBJ2-1, with TRBD2 matching over 10 bases. Looked up from germline, CDR1 is LNHNV and CDR2 is YYDKDF (reference sequence). V shed 0 bases and J 6 bases; nucleotides not matched to a gene: 5. This CDR3 is 16 amino acids long. The CDR3 sequence is CATSREGLAGVNEQFF. The CDR3 DNA follows: TGTGCCACCAGCAGAGAAGGCCTAGCGGGGGTCAATGAGCAGTTCTTC.

The chain uses TRBV6-5 and TRBJ2-7, with D perhaps matching TRBD2 (6 bases). The CDR3 contains 13 residues. Trimming removed 6 bases at V and 4 bases at J, with 13 bases between. Germline V gene data show CDR1 as MNHEY and CDR2 as SVGAGI. Here the CDR3 reads CASRRLGSYEQYF. The CDR3, as DNA: TGTGCCAGCAGACGACTAGGTTCTTACGAGCAGTACTTC.

The CDR3 bases are TGTGCCAGCACAGTTGGGCTAGCGGGAGAGACCCAGTACTTC. Its translation is CASTVGLAGETQYF. The chain couples TRBV7-2 to TRBJ2-5; TRBD2 matches 8 bases. The junction had 8 bases not matched to a gene; V was cut back by 7 bases and J by 4 bases. This CDR3 is built from 14 residues. The germline gives CDR1 SGHTA, CDR2 FQGNSA.

This chain uses TRBV7-2 with TRBJ2-5, with 7 bases fitting TRBD1. J lost 5 bases, V lost 4 bases, and 10 bases had no gene match. The CDR3 is 15 amino acids. In germline, CDR1 is SGHTA, CDR2 FQGNSA. The CDR3, as DNA: TGTGCCAGCAGCTACGATACAGGGGTAGACGAGACCCAGTACTTC. This codes for CASSYDTGVDETQYF.

The rearrangement joins TRBV5-6 to TRBJ1-1; unclear D gene. Trimming removed 3 bases at V and 0 bases at J, with 15 bases between. This CDR3 contains 16 residues. The V gene's germline CDR1 is SGHDT and CDR2 YYEEEE. The CDR3 nucleotides are TGTGCCAGCAGCTCTAACCTAGCAACGATGAACACTGAAGCTTTCTTT. Protein sequence: CASSSNLATMNTEAFF.

The chain carries TRBV7-9 and TRBJ1-1, with 8 bases matching TRBD1. Germline assignment: CDR1 SEHNR and CDR2 FQNEAQ (reference sequence). This CDR3 is 14 amino acids long. V lost 4 bases and J lost 4; bases outside the gene matches: 5. In nucleotides, the CDR3 is TGTGCCAGCAGCTCCCCCGGACAGGGCACTGAAGCTTTCTTT. Translating it yields CASSSPGQGTEAFF.

A single count supports this clone. The CDR3 DNA reads TGTGCCAGCAGAAACAGGGGCCGCACCGGGGAGCTGTTTTTT. The encoded protein is CASRNRGRTGELFF. This rearrangement joins TRBV13 to TRBJ2-2; 7 positions agree with TRBD1. CDR1 is PRHDT and CDR2 is FYEKMQ in the germline V gene (reference sequence). The CDR3 consists of 14 residues. The ends lost 6 bases at V and 4 bases at J; junction bases unmatched: 5.

The chain uses TRBV29-1 and TRBJ2-1; D remains ambiguous. Germline V lookup: CDR1 SQVTM, CDR2 ANQGSEA. This CDR3 region has 13 residues. With 8 bases removed from V and 1 base from J, the gap between germline ends came to 12 bases. The CDR3 loop is CSSHPGSYNEQFF. The CDR3 DNA reads TGCAGCTCTCACCCGGGTTCCTACAATGAGCAGTTCTTC.

The chain recombines TRBV5-1 with TRBJ2-3; 11 bases map to TRBD2. The CDR3 contains 16 residues. The germline V gene encodes CDR1 SGHRS and CDR2 YFSETQ. V trimming: 4 bases; J trimming: 6 bases; junction bases outside the gene matches: 10. This CDR3 reads CASSPSPGLAVDTQYF. The DNA for the CDR3 is TGCGCCAGCAGCCCATCCCCGGGACTAGCGGTGGATACGCAGTATTTT.

The V and J genes are TRBV7-9 and TRBJ2-2; TRBD2 matches at 8 bases. The CDR3 is 15 residues long. From germline, CDR1 is SEHNR and CDR2 FQNEAQ (reference sequence). J gave up 6 bases and V 7 bases, and 10 bases lay outside the gene matches. CDR3 region: CASNPGLGGPGELFF. CDR3 nucleotide sequence: TGTGCCAGCAATCCGGGACTAGGGGGTCCCGGGGAGCTGTTTTTT.

The rearrangement joins TRBV3-1 (or the pseudogene TRBV3-2) to TRBJ2-1, with D possibly matching TRBD1 (7 bases). The ends were cut back, 6 bases at V and 4 bases at J, with 10 bases in the middle. The CDR3 totals 13 residues. In germline, CDR1 is LGHDT, CDR2 YNNKEL (reference sequence). The CDR3: CASRQGTYNEQFF. CDR3 coding DNA: TGTGCCAGCAGACAGGGGACTTACAATGAGCAGTTCTTC.

CDR3 coding DNA: TGTGCCAGCAGCCAACGAATGGGTGGGAGCAGCCCCGCTTTCTTT. Protein product: CASSQRMGGSSPAFF. The chain uses TRBV3-1 (or the pseudogene TRBV3-2) and TRBJ1-1; D gene unclear. This CDR3 is 15 amino acids long. V lost 2 bases to trimming and J lost 11 bases, with 21 bases between them. Looked up from germline, CDR1 is LGHDT and CDR2 is YNNKEL (reference sequence).

The genes are TRBV5-1 and TRBJ2-3; 9 positions agree with TRBD2. The length of the CDR3 is 16 residues. V trimming: 0 bases; J trimming: 3 bases; junction bases outside the gene matches: 5. In germline, CDR1 is SGHRS, CDR2 YFSETQ. The CDR3 DNA is TGCGCCAGCAGCTTGGAAGCGGGAGGAGTGACAGATACGCAGTATTTT. It is translated as CASSLEAGGVTDTQYF.

This clone has a single count. The rearrangement joins TRBV7-2 to TRBJ2-2, with 9 positions matching TRBD2. This CDR3 is 16 amino acids long. The V and J ends lost 6 bases and 4 bases, in that order; junction bases with no gene match: 9. Germline lookup yields CDR1 SGHTA and CDR2 FQGNSA. CDR3 nucleotides: TGTGCCAGCAGTTTGGGGTCTAGCGGGACCACCGGGGAGCTGTTTTTT. It specifies CASSLGSSGTTGELFF. Variable domain in full (rest from reference TRBV7-2 and TRBJ2-2): GAGVSQSPSNKVTEKGKDVELRCDPISGHTALYWYRQSLGQGLEFLIYFQGNSAPDKSGLPSDRFSAERTGGSVSTLTIQRTQQEDSAVYLCASSLGSSGTTGELFFGEGSRLTVL.

This clone was found once. CDR3 sequence reads: CASSILAGGGNEQFF. In nucleotides, the CDR3 is TGTGCCAGTAGTATCCTAGCGGGAGGCGGCAATGAGCAGTTCTTC. The chain carries TRBV19 and TRBJ2-1; 11 bases line up with TRBD2. V trimming: 3 bases; J trimming: 6 bases; junction bases outside the gene matches: 4. Germline CDR1 reads LNHDA; CDR2 reads SQIVND (reference sequence). The CDR3 is made up of 15 amino acids.

The rearrangement uses TRBV10-2 and TRBJ2-3; D unclear. The germline V gene encodes CDR1 WSHSY and CDR2 SAAADI. The CDR3 consists of 14 residues. V lost 6 bases to trimming and J lost 4 bases, with 14 bases between them. CDR3 sequence reads: CASRSGALADTQYF. CDR3 in DNA: TGCGCCAGCAGGTCCGGTGCGCTCGCAGATACGCAGTATTTT.

This clone was seen a single time. The CDR3 coding sequence is TGTGCCATCAGTGGTTCGACAGGAAACTCTGGAAACACCATATATTTT. Protein product: CAISGSTGNSGNTIYF. The chain joins TRBV10-3 to TRBJ1-3; a possible D gene is TRBD1 (6 bases). The CDR3 consists of 16 residues. The ends were cut back, 4 bases at V and 0 bases at J, with 13 bases in the middle. Germline CDR1 is ENHRY and CDR2 is SYGVKD.

This chain links TRBV12-3 or TRBV12-4 with TRBJ2-7, with no clear D. The CDR3 is made up of 13 amino acids. The V gene lost 1 base and the J gene lost 6 bases, with 10 bases spanning the gap. The CDR3 sequence: CASSLGLNSEQYF. Here the CDR3 DNA reads TGTGCCAGCAGTTTAGGACTCAACTCCGAGCAGTACTTC.

V gene TRBV5-1 combines with J gene TRBJ1-5; D unresolved. V was clipped by 2 bases and J by 4 bases, with 10 bases between them. Germline CDR1 SGHRS, CDR2 YFSETQ. There are 14 residues in the CDR3. CDR3 nucleotide sequence: TGCGCCAGCAGCTTCACGGGGAATAATCAGCCCCAGCATTTT. It specifies CASSFTGNNQPQHF. The full variable domain, its missing parts supplied by reference TRBV5-1 and TRBJ1-5, is KAGVTQTPRYLIKTRGQQVTLSCSPISGHRSVSWYQQTPGQGLQFLFEYFSETQRNKGNFPGRFSGRQFSNSRSEMNVSTLELGDSALYLCASSFTGNNQPQHFGDGTRLSIL.